This record covers a single T cell receptor (beta chain). These data originate in a study of blood T cell repertoires in COVID-19. For the study at large: COVID-19 samples, acute and convalescent, were from the United States, Italy and Spain.

Profiled with immunoSEQ multiplex PCR; TCRdb holds only in-frame clones, not every one. The profile covers over 120,000 clones, with about 89% appearing a single time and over 2.5% taken by the ten largest. The CDR3 totals 15 residues. V lost 1 base, J lost 8 bases, and 14 bases lay in between. Looked up from germline, CDR1 is LGHDT and CDR2 is YNNKEL (reference sequence). Sequencing was performed on peripheral blood. This clonotype was obtained from a man in his 60s with active or convalescent COVID-19. The genes are TRBV3-1 (or the pseudogene TRBV3-2) and TRBJ1-4; D is perhaps TRBD1 (6 bases). The CDR3: CASSQGARGSEKLFF. DNA for the CDR3: TGTGCCAGCAGCCAAGGAGCCAGGGGAAGCGAAAAACTGTTTTTT.